This T cell receptor (beta chain) derives from a study of cytomegalovirus exposure and HLA in healthy donors. Details on this clone: The antigen is undetermined.

Study results and caveats: Later on, analysis showed that most CMV-associated TCR beta chains appeared to be HLA-restricted.

The germline V gene has CDR1 KGHSH and CDR2 LQKENI. This CDR3 comprises 14 residues. J lost 3 bases, V lost 6 bases, and 8 bases had no gene match. PCR amplification relied on 60 Vbeta primers (plus 13 Jbeta primers). Authors' methods: About 88 million unique TCR beta chains, about 11 million of them shared, were counted by a later analysis. Data came from immunoSEQ multiplex PCR; TCRdb stores just in-frame clones and leaves some out. The V and J calls and clone size were taken over from that table, and D and trimming were inferred from the DNA. Seen here are 150,000 to 200,000 clones, around 81% observed once, and the top ten hold around 2.1%.

This TCR came from a woman between 18 and 29 years old in good health and CMV-seropositive. The sequenced sample was PBMCs. The chain couples TRBV18 to TRBJ2-7, with 7 bases identical to TRBD2. The CDR3 coding sequence is TGTGCCAGCTCTCTGTACGGGGGGAGCTACGAGCAGTACTTC. Residues: CASSLYGGSYEQYF.